This T cell receptor (beta chain) derives from a study of response to subunit inactivated influenza vaccine. TCRdb reanalysed the RT-PCR reads using MiXCR and keeps one entry per CDR3 protein. The sample holds under 200,000 distinct CDR3 sequences, about 10% seen once. The CDR3 has 12 residues. Losses at the gene ends were 6 bases for V and 9 bases for J; bases not matched to a gene: 5. This chain links TRBV12-3 or TRBV12-4 with TRBJ2-1, with TRBD2 identical over 7 bases. The sequencing used CD8+ T cells sorted from PBMCs, collected less than 30 months after vaccination. This sequence was found in a man aged 45 to 75 who received an inactivated influenza vaccine. CDR3 sequence reads: CASSRGDREQFF. Written as DNA, the CDR3 is TGTGCCAGCAGCCGGGGGGATCGTGAGCAGTTCTTC.